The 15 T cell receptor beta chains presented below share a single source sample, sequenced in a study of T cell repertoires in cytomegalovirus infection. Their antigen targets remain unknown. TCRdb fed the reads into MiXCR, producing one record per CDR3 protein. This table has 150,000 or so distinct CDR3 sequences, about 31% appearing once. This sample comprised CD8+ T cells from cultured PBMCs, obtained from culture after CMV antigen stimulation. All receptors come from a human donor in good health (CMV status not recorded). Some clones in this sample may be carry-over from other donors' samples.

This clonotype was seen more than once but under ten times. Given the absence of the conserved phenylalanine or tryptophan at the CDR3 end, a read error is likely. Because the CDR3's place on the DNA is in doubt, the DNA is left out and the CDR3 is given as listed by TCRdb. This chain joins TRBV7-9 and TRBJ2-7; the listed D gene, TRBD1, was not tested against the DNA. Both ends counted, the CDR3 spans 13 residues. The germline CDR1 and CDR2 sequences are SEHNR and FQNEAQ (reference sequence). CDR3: CASSPPGDPIPES.

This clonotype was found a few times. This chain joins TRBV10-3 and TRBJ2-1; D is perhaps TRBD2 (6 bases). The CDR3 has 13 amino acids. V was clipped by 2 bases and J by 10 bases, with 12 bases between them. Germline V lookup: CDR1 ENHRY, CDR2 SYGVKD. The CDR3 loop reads CAISEATRKEQFF. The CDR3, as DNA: TGTGCCATCAGTGAGGCGACTAGGAAGGAGCAGTTCTTC.

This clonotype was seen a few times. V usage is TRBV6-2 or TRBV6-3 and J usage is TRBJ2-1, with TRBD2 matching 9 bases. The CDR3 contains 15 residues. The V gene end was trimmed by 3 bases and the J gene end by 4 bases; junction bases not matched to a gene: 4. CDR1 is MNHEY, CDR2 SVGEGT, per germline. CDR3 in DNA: TGTGCCAGCAGTTATGAGCGGGGGGTGTACAATGAGCAGTTCTTC. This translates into CASSYERGVYNEQFF.

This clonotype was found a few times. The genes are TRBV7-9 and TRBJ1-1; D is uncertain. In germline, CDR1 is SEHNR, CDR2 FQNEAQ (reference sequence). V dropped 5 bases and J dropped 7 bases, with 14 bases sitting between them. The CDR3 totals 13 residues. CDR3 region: CASSPASSSEAFF. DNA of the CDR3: TGTGCCAGCAGCCCGGCCTCTTCCAGTGAAGCTTTCTTT.

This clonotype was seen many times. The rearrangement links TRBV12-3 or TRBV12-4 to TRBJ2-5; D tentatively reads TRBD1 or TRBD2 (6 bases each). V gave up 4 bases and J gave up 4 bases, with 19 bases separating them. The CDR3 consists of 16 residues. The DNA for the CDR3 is TGTGCCAGCAGTTCCGAGGGTTGGGGGGCCGGAGAGACCCAGTACTTC. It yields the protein CASSSEGWGAGETQYF.

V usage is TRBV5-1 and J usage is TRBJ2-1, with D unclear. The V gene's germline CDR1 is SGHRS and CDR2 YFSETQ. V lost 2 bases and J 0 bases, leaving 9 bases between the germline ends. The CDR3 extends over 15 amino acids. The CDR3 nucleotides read TGCGCCAGCAGCTTCTTCGTGAGCTCCTACAATGAGCAGTTCTTC. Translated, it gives CASSFFVSSYNEQFF. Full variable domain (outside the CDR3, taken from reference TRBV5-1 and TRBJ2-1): KAGVTQTPRYLIKTRGQQVTLSCSPISGHRSVSWYQQTPGQGLQFLFEYFSETQRNKGNFPGRFSGRQFSNSRSEMNVSTLELGDSALYLCASSFFVSSYNEQFFGPGTRLTVL.

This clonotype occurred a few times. CDR3: CASSEELIGTSTDTQYF. In DNA, the CDR3 is TGTGCCAGCAGTGAAGAGTTAATAGGGACTAGCACAGATACGCAGTATTTT. The chain joins TRBV6-1 to TRBJ2-3; D perhaps matches TRBD2 (6 bases). V gave up 1 base and J gave up 0 bases, with 14 bases separating them. CDR1 is MNHNS, CDR2 SASEGT, per germline. The CDR3 loop spans 17 amino acids.

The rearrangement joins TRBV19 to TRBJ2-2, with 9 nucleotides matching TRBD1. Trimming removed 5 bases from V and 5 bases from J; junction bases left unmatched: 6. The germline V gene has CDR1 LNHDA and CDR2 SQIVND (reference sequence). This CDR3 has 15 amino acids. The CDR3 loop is CASSPGQGVTGELFF. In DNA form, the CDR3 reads TGTGCCAGTAGTCCGGGACAGGGTGTGACCGGGGAGCTGTTTTTT.

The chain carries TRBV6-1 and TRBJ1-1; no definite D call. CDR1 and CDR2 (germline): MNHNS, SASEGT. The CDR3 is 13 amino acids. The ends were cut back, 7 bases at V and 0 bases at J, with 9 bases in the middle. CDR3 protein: CASTLGMNTEAFF. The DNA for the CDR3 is TGTGCCAGCACATTAGGGATGAACACTGAAGCTTTCTTT.

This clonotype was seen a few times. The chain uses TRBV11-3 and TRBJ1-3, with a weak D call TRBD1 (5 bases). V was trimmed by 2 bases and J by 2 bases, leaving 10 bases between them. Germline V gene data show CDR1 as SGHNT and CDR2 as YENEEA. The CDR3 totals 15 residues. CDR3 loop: CASSLSAGPGNTIYF. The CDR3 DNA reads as TGTGCCAGCAGCTTATCGGCAGGGCCTGGAAACACCATATATTTT.

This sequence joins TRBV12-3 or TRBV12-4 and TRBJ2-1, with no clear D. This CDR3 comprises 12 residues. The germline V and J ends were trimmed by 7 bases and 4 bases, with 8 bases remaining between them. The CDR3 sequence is CASNGAYNEQFF. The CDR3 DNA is TGTGCCAGCAATGGAGCATACAATGAGCAGTTCTTC.

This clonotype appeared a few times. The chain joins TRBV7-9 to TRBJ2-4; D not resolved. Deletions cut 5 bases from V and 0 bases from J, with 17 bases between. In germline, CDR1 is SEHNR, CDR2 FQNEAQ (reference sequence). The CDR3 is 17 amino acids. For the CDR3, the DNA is TGTGCCAGCAGCCCCCCAATGGTGGATTTAGCCAAAAACATTCAGTACTTC. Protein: CASSPPMVDLAKNIQYF.

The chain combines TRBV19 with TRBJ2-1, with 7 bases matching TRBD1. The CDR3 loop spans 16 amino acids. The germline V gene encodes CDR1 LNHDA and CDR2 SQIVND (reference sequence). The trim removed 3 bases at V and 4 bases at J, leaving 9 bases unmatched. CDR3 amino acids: CASSIPTGQWYNEQFF. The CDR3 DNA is TGTGCCAGTAGTATCCCCACGGGACAGTGGTACAATGAGCAGTTCTTC. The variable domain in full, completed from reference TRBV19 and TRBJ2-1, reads DGGITQSPKYLFRKEGQNVTLSCEQNLNHDAMYWYRQDPGQGLRLIYYSQIVNDFQKGDIAEGYSVSREKKESFPLTVTSAQKNPTAFYLCASSIPTGQWYNEQFFGPGTRLTVL.

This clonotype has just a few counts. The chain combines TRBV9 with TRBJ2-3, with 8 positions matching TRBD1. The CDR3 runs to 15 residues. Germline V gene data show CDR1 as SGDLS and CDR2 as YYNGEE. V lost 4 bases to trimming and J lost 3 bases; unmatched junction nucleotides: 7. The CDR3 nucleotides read TGTGCCAGCAGCCAATGGACAGGGAGGACAGATACGCAGTATTTT. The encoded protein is CASSQWTGRTDTQYF.

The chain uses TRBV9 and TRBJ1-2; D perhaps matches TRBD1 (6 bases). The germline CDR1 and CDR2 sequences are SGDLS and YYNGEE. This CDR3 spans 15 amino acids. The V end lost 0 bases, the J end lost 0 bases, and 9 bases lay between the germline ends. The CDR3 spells CASSVGAGANYGYTF. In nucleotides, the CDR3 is TGTGCCAGCAGCGTAGGGGCAGGGGCTAACTATGGCTACACCTTC. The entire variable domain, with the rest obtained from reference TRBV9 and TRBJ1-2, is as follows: DSGVTQTPKHLITATGQRVTLRCSPRSGDLSVYWYQQSLDQGLQFLIQYYNGEERAKGNILERFSAQQFPDLHSELNLSSLELGDSALYFCASSVGAGANYGYTFGSGTRLTVV.